These T cell receptor beta chains were read from a single sample in a study of shared clonotypes between healthy human individuals. Produced via immunoSEQ multiplex PCR; TCRdb's table is partial and in-frame only. The sample consists of around 2,100,000 clones, less than 95% of them appearing once. Sequencing was done on a sample of naive CD8+ T cells sorted from blood. All receptors come from a man between 18 and 35 years old in good health. Both conserved end residues are part of each CDR3. Each record gives: V gene, clone size, D gene, J gene, CDR3 protein, CDR3 DNA. The D gene is left open where the match is weak. Clone size appears in some rows only: once, few, many, or a class for an expanded clone.

v_gene: TRBV9
abundance: .
d_gene: TRBD2
j_gene: TRBJ2-1
CDR3aa: CASSVGGSGANEQFF
CDR3nt: TGTGCCAGCAGCGTAGGAGGTAGCGGGGCCAATGAGCAGTTCTTC

v_gene: TRBV10-2
abundance: .
d_gene: TRBD2
j_gene: TRBJ2-5
CDR3aa: CASSESMVAGETQYF
CDR3nt: TGCGCCAGCAGTGAGTCGATGGTAGCGGGAGAGACCCAGTACTTC

v_gene: TRBV9
abundance: .
d_gene: TRBD2
j_gene: TRBJ2-3
CDR3aa: CASSQTRGLAVGSTDTQYF
CDR3nt: TGTGCCAGCAGCCAGACCAGGGGACTAGCGGTTGGGAGCACAGATACGCAGTATTTT

v_gene: TRBV7-9
abundance: .
d_gene: TRBD1
j_gene: TRBJ1-5
CDR3aa: CASSSGQADQPQHF
CDR3nt: TGTGCCAGCAGCTCCGGACAGGCGGATCAGCCCCAGCATTTT

v_gene: TRBV2
abundance: .
d_gene: .
j_gene: TRBJ2-1
CDR3aa: CASSLGREPYNEQFF
CDR3nt: TGTGCCAGCAGTCTAGGCAGGGAGCCCTACAATGAGCAGTTCTTC

v_gene: TRBV7-9
abundance: .
d_gene: .
j_gene: TRBJ2-3
CDR3aa: CASSSAVESSTDTQYF
CDR3nt: TGTGCCAGCAGTTCAGCAGTGGAAAGTAGCACAGATACGCAGTATTTT

v_gene: TRBV4-1
abundance: .
d_gene: TRBD1
j_gene: TRBJ1-1
CDR3aa: CASSQVVAGGPTEAFF
CDR3nt: TGCGCCAGCAGCCAAGTTGTGGCAGGGGGTCCTACTGAAGCTTTCTTT

v_gene: TRBV9
abundance: .
d_gene: TRBD2
j_gene: TRBJ2-1
CDR3aa: CASSPEGTSGMDEQFF
CDR3nt: TGTGCCAGCAGCCCAGAAGGGACTAGCGGTATGGATGAGCAGTTCTTC

v_gene: TRBV5-1
abundance: .
d_gene: TRBD2
j_gene: TRBJ2-3
CDR3aa: CASSSSAGDPTDTQYF
CDR3nt: TGCGCCAGCAGCTCATCAGCGGGGGACCCCACAGATACGCAGTATTTT

v_gene: TRBV29-1
abundance: .
d_gene: .
j_gene: TRBJ2-7
CDR3aa: CSVDQGSSYEQYF
CDR3nt: TGCAGCGTTGACCAGGGAAGCTCCTACGAGCAGTACTTC

v_gene: TRBV28
abundance: .
d_gene: .
j_gene: TRBJ2-1
CDR3aa: CASSFRRGPYNEQFF
CDR3nt: TGTGCCAGCAGTTTTAGGAGGGGGCCCTACAATGAGCAGTTCTTC

v_gene: TRBV4-1
abundance: .
d_gene: TRBD1
j_gene: TRBJ2-2
CDR3aa: CASSPPRGLDTGELFF
CDR3nt: TGCGCCAGCAGCCCCCCCAGGGGGCTGGACACCGGGGAGCTGTTTTTT

v_gene: TRBV7-9
abundance: .
d_gene: .
j_gene: TRBJ2-3
CDR3aa: CASSPSWGDGTDTQYF
CDR3nt: TGTGCCAGCAGCCCAAGTTGGGGCGACGGCACAGATACGCAGTATTTT

v_gene: TRBV2
abundance: .
d_gene: .
j_gene: TRBJ2-2
CDR3aa: CASSDLGTGELFF
CDR3nt: TGTGCCAGCAGTGACCTCGGAACCGGGGAGCTGTTTTTT

v_gene: TRBV13
abundance: .
d_gene: TRBD2
j_gene: TRBJ2-2
CDR3aa: CASSISGASSGTGELFF
CDR3nt: TGTGCCAGCAGCATTAGCGGGGCTTCGTCAGGCACCGGGGAGCTGTTTTTT

v_gene: TRBV4-1
abundance: .
d_gene: .
j_gene: TRBJ2-5
CDR3aa: CASSERAAEKQETQYF
CDR3nt: TGCGCCAGCAGCGAAAGGGCAGCGGAGAAACAAGAGACCCAGTACTTC

v_gene: TRBV27
abundance: .
d_gene: .
j_gene: TRBJ2-7
CDR3aa: CASSSTFDRYEQYF
CDR3nt: TGTGCCAGCAGTTCCACTTTCGACCGCTACGAGCAGTACTTC

v_gene: TRBV4-2
abundance: .
d_gene: .
j_gene: TRBJ2-2
CDR3aa: CASSQDLNGGFTGELFF
CDR3nt: TGTGCCAGCAGCCAAGATCTAAACGGGGGATTCACCGGGGAGCTGTTTTTT

v_gene: TRBV6-5
abundance: .
d_gene: .
j_gene: TRBJ2-7
CDR3aa: CASSYEGRSEQYF
CDR3nt: TGTGCCAGCAGTTACGAGGGACGTTCGGAGCAGTACTTC

v_gene: TRBV30
abundance: .
d_gene: TRBD1
j_gene: TRBJ1-5
CDR3aa: CAWGTGSSNQPQHF
CDR3nt: TGTGCCTGGGGGACAGGGTCGAGCAATCAGCCCCAGCATTTT

v_gene: TRBV7-9
abundance: .
d_gene: .
j_gene: TRBJ2-3
CDR3aa: CASSLYTDTQYF
CDR3nt: TGTGCCAGCAGCCTATACACAGATACGCAGTATTTT

v_gene: TRBV9
abundance: once
d_gene: .
j_gene: TRBJ1-3
CDR3aa: CASSRGGGDSGNTIYF
CDR3nt: TGTGCCAGCAGCCGGGGAGGGGGTGACTCTGGAAACACCATATATTTT

v_gene: TRBV10-1
abundance: .
d_gene: TRBD1
j_gene: TRBJ2-7
CDR3aa: CASSDPGQGTYEQYF
CDR3nt: TGCGCCAGCAGTGACCCGGGACAGGGAACCTACGAGCAGTACTTC

v_gene: TRBV7-9
abundance: .
d_gene: .
j_gene: TRBJ1-2
CDR3aa: CASSLGAAANYGYTF
CDR3nt: TGTGCCAGCAGCTTGGGGGCAGCTGCTAACTATGGCTACACCTTC

v_gene: TRBV6-1
abundance: .
d_gene: .
j_gene: TRBJ1-1
CDR3aa: CASSERGMSTEAFF
CDR3nt: TGTGCCAGCAGTGAAAGAGGGATGAGCACTGAAGCTTTCTTT

v_gene: TRBV27
abundance: .
d_gene: TRBD2
j_gene: TRBJ2-1
CDR3aa: CASSLGLNYFSFDEQFF
CDR3nt: TGTGCCAGCAGTTTGGGACTAAACTACTTTTCGTTCGATGAGCAGTTCTTC

v_gene: TRBV5-1
abundance: .
d_gene: TRBD2
j_gene: TRBJ2-3
CDR3aa: CASSLSVAGAFTDTQYF
CDR3nt: TGCGCCAGCAGCTTGTCAGTAGCGGGGGCCTTCACAGATACGCAGTATTTT